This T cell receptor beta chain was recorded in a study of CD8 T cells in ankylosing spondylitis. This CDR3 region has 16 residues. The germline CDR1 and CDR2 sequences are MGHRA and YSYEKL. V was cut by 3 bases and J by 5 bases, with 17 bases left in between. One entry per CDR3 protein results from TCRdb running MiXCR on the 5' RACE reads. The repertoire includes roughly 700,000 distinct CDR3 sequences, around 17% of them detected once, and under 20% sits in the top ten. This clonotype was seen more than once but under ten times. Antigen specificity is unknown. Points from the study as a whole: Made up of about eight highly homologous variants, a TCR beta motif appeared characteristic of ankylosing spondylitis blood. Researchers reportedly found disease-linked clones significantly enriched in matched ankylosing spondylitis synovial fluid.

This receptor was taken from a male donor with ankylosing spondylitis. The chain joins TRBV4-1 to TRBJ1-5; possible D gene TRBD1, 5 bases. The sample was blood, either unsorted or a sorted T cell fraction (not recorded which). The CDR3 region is CASSQWGRVADQPQHF. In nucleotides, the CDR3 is TGCGCCAGCAGCCAGTGGGGACGAGTGGCTGATCAGCCCCAGCATTTT.